Detailed here is one TCR beta chain. The antigen is unknown. This sample stems from a study of neoadjuvant nivolumab and ipilimumab in lung cancer. For the study at large: The combination arm added day-1 ipilimumab 1 mg/kg to nivolumab 3 mg/kg on days 1, 15, 29. Study observations and caveats: Compared with tumor-adjacent uninvolved lung, resected tumors showed greater richness and clonality. From pretherapy to surgery, tumor richness and clonality rose with dual therapy.

The CDR3 consists of 12 residues. Trimming cost V 3 bases and J 3 bases, with 6 bases left between them. The germline V gene has CDR1 WSHSY and CDR2 SAAADI. Assay: immunoSEQ multiplex PCR; the TCRdb copy retains only in-frame clones and omits some. Of fewer than 40,000 clones listed, 90% are singletons. The chain links TRBV10-2 to TRBJ2-7; the D is unclear. Sequenced here: peripheral blood, sampled after neoadjuvant nivolumab, alone or with ipilimumab, at or shortly before surgery. This TCR derives from an adult with non-small cell lung cancer. The CDR3 here is CASSEGLYEQYF. DNA for the CDR3: TGCGCCAGCAGTGAAGGTCTCTACGAGCAGTACTTC.